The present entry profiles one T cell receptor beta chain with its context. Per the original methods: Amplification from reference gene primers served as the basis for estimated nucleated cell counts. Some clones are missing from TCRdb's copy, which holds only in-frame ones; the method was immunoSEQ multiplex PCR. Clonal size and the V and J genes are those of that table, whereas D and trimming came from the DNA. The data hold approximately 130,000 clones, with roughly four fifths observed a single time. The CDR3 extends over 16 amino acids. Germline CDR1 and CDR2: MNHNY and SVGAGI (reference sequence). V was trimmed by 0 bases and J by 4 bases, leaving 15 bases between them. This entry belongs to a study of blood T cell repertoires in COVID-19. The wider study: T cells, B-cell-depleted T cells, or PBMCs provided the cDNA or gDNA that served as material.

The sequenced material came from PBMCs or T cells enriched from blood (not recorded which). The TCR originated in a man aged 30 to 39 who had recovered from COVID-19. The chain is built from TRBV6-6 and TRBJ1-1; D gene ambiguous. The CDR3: CASSYSEVPGSTEAFF. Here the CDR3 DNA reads TGTGCCAGCAGTTACTCCGAAGTTCCGGGGAGCACTGAAGCTTTCTTT.